This T cell receptor (beta chain) was documented in a study of T cell responses to AZD1222 COVID-19 vaccine. For the study at large: Second doses that came at about 4 or about 12 weeks were put together. Findings of the study overall: Targets within unmutated variant regions were reportedly found for nearly half of spike-specific TCRs.

Of note for this clone: Its antigen is unknown.

V was clipped by 7 bases and J by 4 bases, with 17 bases between them. The CDR3 length is 14 residues. From germline, CDR1 is SGHRS and CDR2 YFSETQ. TCRdb's table, derived via immunoSEQ multiplex PCR, lists solely in-frame clones and lacks some. The sample comprises around 140,000 clones, over 90% of which are singletons, and roughly 5.6% rests with the top ten. This specimen was peripheral blood, taken on day 0 of AZD1222 vaccination. This clonotype originated in an adult in good health. This chain joins TRBV5-1 and TRBJ1-2; D is uncertain. The CDR3 sequence is CASRTQDPTYGYTF. The CDR3 DNA sequence: TGCGCCAGCCGCACCCAGGACCCGACCTATGGCTACACCTTC.